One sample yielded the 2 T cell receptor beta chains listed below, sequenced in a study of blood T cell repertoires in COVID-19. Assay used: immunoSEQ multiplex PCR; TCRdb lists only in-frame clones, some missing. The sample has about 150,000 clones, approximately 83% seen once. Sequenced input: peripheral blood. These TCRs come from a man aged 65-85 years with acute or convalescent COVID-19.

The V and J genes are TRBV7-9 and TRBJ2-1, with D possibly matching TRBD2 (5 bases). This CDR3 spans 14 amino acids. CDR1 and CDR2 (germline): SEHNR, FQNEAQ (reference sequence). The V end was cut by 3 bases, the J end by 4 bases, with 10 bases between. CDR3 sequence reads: CASSFSASYNEQFF. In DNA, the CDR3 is TGTGCCAGCAGCTTTAGCGCCTCTTACAATGAGCAGTTCTTC.

The CDR3 DNA is TGTGCCAGCAGCGCCCCGACAGATACGCAGTATTTT. Its protein is CASSAPTDTQYF. This chain connects TRBV9 to TRBJ2-3, with unresolved D. From germline, CDR1 is SGDLS and CDR2 YYNGEE. The V gene lost 3 bases and the J gene lost 3 bases, with 5 bases spanning the gap. CDR3 size: 12 residues.